This TCR beta chain was recorded in a study of lymphopenia after photon versus proton radiotherapy. The V and J ends lost 4 bases and 3 bases respectively, with 7 bases between them. The CDR3 runs to 12 residues. Germline loops: CDR1 SGHDN, CDR2 FVKESK. In the case of this clone: Its antigen is unknown.

Measured with immunoSEQ multiplex PCR; TCRdb has only the in-frame clones, and not every one. The sample records 30,000 to 45,000 clones, 92% being singletons. Notes on the study in general: Survival link was tested only in deceased patients; proton benefit remains a possibility.

The gene calls are TRBV14 and TRBJ2-7; no clear D gene. The sequence was collected from a man aged 60-69 years with cholangiocarcinoma. This material consisted of peripheral blood, taken from a patient treated with photon-based radiotherapy. The CDR3 sequence: CASSPNSYEQYF. The DNA of the CDR3 is TGTGCCAGCAGCCCAAACAGCTACGAGCAGTACTTC.